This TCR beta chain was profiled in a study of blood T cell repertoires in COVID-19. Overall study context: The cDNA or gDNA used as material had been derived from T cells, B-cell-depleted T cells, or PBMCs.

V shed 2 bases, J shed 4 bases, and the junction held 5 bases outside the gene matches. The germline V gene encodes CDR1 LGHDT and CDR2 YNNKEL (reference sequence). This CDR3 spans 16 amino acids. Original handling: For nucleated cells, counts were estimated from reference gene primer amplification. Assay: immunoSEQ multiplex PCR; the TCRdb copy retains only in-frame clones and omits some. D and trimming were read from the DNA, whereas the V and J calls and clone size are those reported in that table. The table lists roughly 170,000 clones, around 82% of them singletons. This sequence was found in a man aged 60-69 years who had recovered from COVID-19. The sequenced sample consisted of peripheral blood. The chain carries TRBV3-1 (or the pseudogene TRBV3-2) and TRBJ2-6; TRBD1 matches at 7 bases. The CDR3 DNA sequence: TGTGCCAGCAGCCAATACAGGGGTGGAGGGGCCAACGTCCTGACTTTC. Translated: CASSQYRGGGANVLTF.